This TCR beta chain originates from a study of blood T cells in healthy people across ages. V lost 2 bases to trimming and J lost 2 bases, with 9 bases between them. The CDR3 runs to 14 residues. Germline CDR1 and CDR2: ENHRY and SYGVKD. A J-beta primer mix and a sample-barcoded 5' primer were used in a second PCR of about 6 to 12 cycles. Each cDNA molecule carried a tag from a template-switch adaptor that contained 12 random nucleotides. TCRdb analysed the 5' RACE reads with MiXCR anew, one entry per CDR3 protein. This sample yields approximately 730,000 distinct CDR3 sequences, of which roughly 43% are seen a single time; 20% to 25% belongs to the top ten. Every sample yielded at least 7 million isolated PBMCs.

This chain links TRBV10-3 with TRBJ1-2; the D gene is possibly TRBD1 (6 bases). What was sequenced was blood. This TCR came from a woman aged 55 to 70 in good health. The CDR3 here is CAISETRGNYGYTF. The CDR3 nucleotides read TGTGCCATCAGTGAGACAAGGGGGAACTATGGCTACACCTTC.